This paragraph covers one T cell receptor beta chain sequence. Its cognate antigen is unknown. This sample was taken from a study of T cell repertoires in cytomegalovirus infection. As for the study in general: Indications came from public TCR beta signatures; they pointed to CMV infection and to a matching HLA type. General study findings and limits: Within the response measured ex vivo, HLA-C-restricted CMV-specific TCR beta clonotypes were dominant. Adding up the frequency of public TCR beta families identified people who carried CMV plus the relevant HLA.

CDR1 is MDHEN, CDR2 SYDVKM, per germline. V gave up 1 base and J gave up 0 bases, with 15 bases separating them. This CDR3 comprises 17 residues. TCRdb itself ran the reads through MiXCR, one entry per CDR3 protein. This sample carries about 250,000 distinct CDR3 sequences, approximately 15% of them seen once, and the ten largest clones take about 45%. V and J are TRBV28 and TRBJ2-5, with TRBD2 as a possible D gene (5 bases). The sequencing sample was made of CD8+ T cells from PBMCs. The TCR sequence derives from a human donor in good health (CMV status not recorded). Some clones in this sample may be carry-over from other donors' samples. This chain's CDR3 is CASSLYEAGKYQETQYF. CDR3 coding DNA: TGTGCCAGCAGTTTATACGAGGCCGGGAAGTACCAAGAGACCCAGTACTTC.